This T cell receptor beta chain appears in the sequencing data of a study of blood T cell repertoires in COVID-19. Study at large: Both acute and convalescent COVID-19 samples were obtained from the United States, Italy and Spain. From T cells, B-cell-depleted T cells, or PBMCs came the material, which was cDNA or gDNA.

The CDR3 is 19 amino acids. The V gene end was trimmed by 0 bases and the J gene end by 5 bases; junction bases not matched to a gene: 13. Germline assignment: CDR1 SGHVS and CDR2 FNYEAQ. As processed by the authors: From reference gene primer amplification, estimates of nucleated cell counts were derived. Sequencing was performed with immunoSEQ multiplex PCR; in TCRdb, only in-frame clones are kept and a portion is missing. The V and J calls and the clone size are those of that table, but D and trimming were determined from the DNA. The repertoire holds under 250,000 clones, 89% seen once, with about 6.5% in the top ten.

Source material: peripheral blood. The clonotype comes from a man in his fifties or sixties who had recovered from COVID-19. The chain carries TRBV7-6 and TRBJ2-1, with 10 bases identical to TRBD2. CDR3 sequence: CASSLAVASGSMVDNEQFF. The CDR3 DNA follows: TGTGCCAGCAGCTTAGCGGTGGCTAGCGGGAGCATGGTAGACAATGAGCAGTTCTTC.